Sequencing of this T cell receptor (beta chain) was carried out in a study of early T cells in non-severe SARS-CoV-2 infection. About the research overall: The study sequenced bulk RNA from unsorted whole blood, with chains unpaired. Whole-study findings and limits: Matching with VDJdb favored anti-spike CD8 responses (missing private and CD4 specificities).

Individual cDNA molecules received unique molecular identifiers during library preparation. MiXCR, applied by TCRdb to the 5' RACE reads, yields one record per CDR3 protein. The sample shows around 64,000 distinct CDR3 sequences, about 10% of them seen only once. CDR3 size: 13 residues. V lost 2 bases and J 5 bases, leaving 10 bases between the germline ends. CDR1 is MNHEY, CDR2 SVGEGT, per germline. This clonotype was counted at least ten times. Its antigen is unidentified. Sample: whole blood. The origin of this receptor is an adult who was a healthcare worker with PCR-confirmed SARS-CoV-2 infection or an uninfected control (not recorded which). The genes are TRBV6-2 or TRBV6-3 and TRBJ2-7, with D perhaps matching TRBD1 (6 bases). In DNA, the CDR3 is TGTGCCAGCAGTTACAGGGGGATGGACGAGCAGTACTTC. The encoded protein is CASSYRGMDEQYF.